This paragraph reports one T cell receptor (beta chain). This sample was included in a study of CD8 T cells in Susac syndrome. The germline gives CDR1 SGHRS, CDR2 YFSETQ. V lost 0 bases, J lost 5 bases, and 5 bases lay in between. There are 13 residues in the CDR3. Reverse transcription of roughly 0.5 to 1 ug RNA used random hexamers. An immunoSEQ multiplex PCR generated amplified TCR beta CDR3 products spanning 54 Vbeta and 13 Jbeta. TCRdb recomputed calls from the immunoSEQ multiplex PCR reads with MiXCR, one row per CDR3 protein. The sample includes about 110,000 distinct CDR3 sequences, about 95% seen only once; the top ten take 0.096%. Negative magnetic isolation gave CD8+ and CD4+ cells; FACS enriched CD8+ TEMRA.

The V call is TRBV5-1, the J call TRBJ1-4; D not resolved. The clonotype comes from a human donor in good health. What was sequenced was CD4+ T cells from PBMCs. The DNA for the CDR3 is TGCGCCAGCAGCTTGGATCCCAATGAAAAACTGTTTTTT. Encoded protein: CASSLDPNEKLFF.